A single sample gave rise to the 32 T cell receptor beta chains below, sequenced in a study of T cell responses to AZD1222 COVID-19 vaccine. Using immunoSEQ multiplex PCR, the repertoire was profiled, and TCRdb retains in-frame clones only, with some absent. The sample carries about 110,000 clones, under 95% recorded once. Sequenced material: peripheral blood, taken on day 0 of AZD1222 vaccination. All receptors come from an adult in good health.

The genes are TRBV6-6 and TRBJ2-2; perhaps TRBD1 as D (6 bases). The CDR3 is made up of 13 amino acids. The germline V gene has CDR1 MNHNY and CDR2 SVGAGI (reference sequence). Trimming stripped 10 bases from V and 2 bases from J, with 11 bases between. The CDR3 nucleotides read TGTGCCACTACGGACAGTAACACCGGGGAGCTGTTTTTT. Its protein is CATTDSNTGELFF.

In regard to this clone: Sequence at one end of the junction differs from germline and may be a read error. This chain joins TRBV27 and TRBJ2-1; D remains ambiguous. The length of the CDR3 is 13 residues. The germline gives CDR1 MNHEY, CDR2 SMNVEV (reference sequence). The DNA of the CDR3 is TGTGCCACGGTGAGATACTCCAACAATGAGCAGTTCTTC. Translating gives CATVRYSNNEQFF.

J is TRBJ2-3 and V is TRBV5-6; TRBD1 is a possible D gene (6 bases). The germline V and J ends were trimmed by 6 bases and 7 bases, with 18 bases remaining between them. This CDR3 region has 14 residues. The germline V gene encodes CDR1 SGHDT and CDR2 YYEEEE. CDR3 coding DNA: TGTGCCAGCACACAGACAGGAATAGATCATACGCAGTATTTT. It codes for CASTQTGIDHTQYF.

The gene calls are TRBV6-4 and TRBJ1-3; D gene ambiguous. Per germline, CDR1 MRHNA and CDR2 SNTAGT. The CDR3 loop spans 15 amino acids. V lost 3 bases and J lost 2, with 11 bases in between. For the CDR3, the DNA is TGTGCCAGCAGTGAAGGAGGAGGTCCTGGAAACACCATATATTTT. Its translation: CASSEGGGPGNTIYF.

The chain couples TRBV7-9 to TRBJ2-3; D possibly corresponds to TRBD2 (6 bases). Germline V gene data show CDR1 as SEHNR and CDR2 as FQNEAQ (reference sequence). The CDR3 is 15 amino acids. V lost 4 bases and J 4 bases, leaving 15 bases between the germline ends. For the CDR3, the DNA is TGTGCCAGCAGCTCGGAGCAGGGAGGAGCAGATACGCAGTATTTT. Encoded protein: CASSSEQGGADTQYF. Full variable domain (rest looked up from reference TRBV7-9 and TRBJ2-3): DTGVSQNPRHKITKRGQNVTFRCDPISEHNRLYWYRQTLGQGPEFLTYFQNEAQLEKSRLLSDRFSAERPKGSFSTLEIQRTEQGDSAMYLCASSSEQGGADTQYFGPGTRLTVL.

This chain links TRBV29-1 with TRBJ2-7, with TRBD1 as a possible D gene (6 bases). The V and J ends lost 7 bases and 9 bases respectively, with 13 bases between them. This CDR3 has 10 amino acids. CDR1 and CDR2 (germline): SQVTM, ANQGSEA. The CDR3, as DNA: TGCAGCGCTCGGGACACCAGGCAGTACTTC. It is translated as CSARDTRQYF.

This clone was found once. The V and J genes are TRBV7-8 and TRBJ1-6, with a possible D match to TRBD1 (5 bases). This CDR3 has 14 amino acids. Germline loops: CDR1 SGHVS, CDR2 FQNEAQ. V was pared by 7 bases and J by 5 bases, with 12 bases between. CDR3: CASTRGENNSPLHF. CDR3 in DNA: TGTGCCAGCACCAGAGGGGAAAATAATTCACCCCTCCACTTT.

The chain recombines TRBV7-3 with TRBJ1-2; tentatively, D is TRBD1 (5 bases). V was shortened by 5 bases and J by 4 bases, with 11 bases between the two germline ends. The V gene's germline CDR1 is SGHTA and CDR2 FQGTGA. This CDR3 comprises 13 residues. The CDR3 is CASSPGGSYGYTF. CDR3 nucleotides: TGTGCCAGCAGCCCCGGGGGGTCCTATGGCTACACCTTC.

This clone was observed once. The chain combines TRBV24-1 with TRBJ1-5; unclear D gene. The CDR3 runs to 12 residues. V was pared by 2 bases and J by 6 bases, with 4 bases between. Germline V gene data show CDR1 as KGHDR and CDR2 as SFDVKD. The CDR3 loop reads CATSDSGQPQHF. CDR3 DNA sequence: TGTGCCACCAGTGATTCTGGTCAGCCCCAGCATTTT.

The chain couples TRBV5-5 to TRBJ1-5; D gene uncertain. Germline values: CDR1 SGHKS, CDR2 YYEKEE (reference sequence). CDR3 size: 14 residues. Trimming shortened V by 2 bases and J by 0 bases, and 6 bases separated the two germline ends. CDR3 sequence: CASSFSYSNQPQHF. CDR3 DNA sequence: TGTGCCAGCAGCTTTAGTTATAGCAATCAGCCCCAGCATTTT.

This clone was seen only a few times. V is TRBV5-1 and J is TRBJ2-1; 16 bases are a match to TRBD2. CDR1 and CDR2 from the germline V gene are SGHRS and YFSETQ. The junction had 12 bases not matched to a gene; V was cut back by 4 bases and J by 8 bases. CDR3 length: 18 amino acids. The CDR3 nucleotides are TGCGCCAGCAGCGCCTCCTCCGGGACTAGCGGGGGGGGCGATGAGCAGTTCTTC. This codes for CASSASSGTSGGGDEQFF. Complete variable domain (other parts from reference TRBV5-1 and TRBJ2-1): KAGVTQTPRYLIKTRGQQVTLSCSPISGHRSVSWYQQTPGQGLQFLFEYFSETQRNKGNFPGRFSGRQFSNSRSEMNVSTLELGDSALYLCASSASSGTSGGGDEQFFGPGTRLTVL.

The chain joins TRBV30 to TRBJ1-1; D gene unclear. Trimming stripped 1 base from V and 3 bases from J, with 9 bases between. The V gene's germline CDR1 is GTSNPN and CDR2 SVGIG (reference sequence). The CDR3 covers 13 residues. CDR3 region: CAWSEQDDTEAFF. The CDR3 DNA sequence: TGTGCCTGGAGTGAGCAGGACGACACTGAAGCTTTCTTT.

The chain uses TRBV25-1 and TRBJ1-1; possible D gene TRBD1, 5 bases. Germline values: CDR1 MGHDK, CDR2 SYGVNS. Trimming shortened V by 6 bases and J by 1 base, and 9 bases separated the two germline ends. This CDR3 spans 13 amino acids. The CDR3 reads CASRGRANTEAFF. DNA of the CDR3: TGTGCCAGCAGGGGACGGGCGAACACTGAAGCTTTCTTT.

The chain combines TRBV5-4 with TRBJ2-2; a possible D gene is TRBD1 (5 bases). V dropped 5 bases and J dropped 0 bases, with 11 bases sitting between them. Per the germline V gene, CDR1 is SGHNT and CDR2 is YYREEE (reference sequence). There are 15 residues in the CDR3. The CDR3 bases are TGTGCCAGCAGTCAGACAGTAGCGAACACCGGGGAGCTGTTTTTT. The encoded protein is CASSQTVANTGELFF. The full variable domain, its missing parts supplied by reference TRBV5-4 and TRBJ2-2, is ETGVTQSPTHLIKTRGQQVTLRCSSQSGHNTVSWYQQALGQGPQFIFQYYREEENGRGNFPPRFSGLQFPNYSSELNVNALELDDSALYLCASSQTVANTGELFFGEGSRLTVL.

The V and J genes are TRBV10-1 and TRBJ1-1; D is unclear. Between the trimmed V and J ends, which lost 3 bases and 1 base, there was a span of 6 bases. The CDR3 has 13 amino acids. Looked up from germline, CDR1 is WNHNN and CDR2 is SYGVQD (reference sequence). The DNA of the CDR3 is TGCGCCAGCAGTGAAAGGAGGAACACTGAAGCTTTCTTT. Translating it yields CASSERRNTEAFF.

The rearrangement links TRBV29-1 to TRBJ2-7, with 8 positions matching TRBD2. Germline loops: CDR1 SQVTM, CDR2 ANQGSEA. This CDR3 has 15 amino acids. The junction had 9 bases not matched to a gene; V was cut back by 2 bases and J by 3 bases. CDR3 sequence reads: CSVEMSLGLVYEQYF. The CDR3 region has the DNA TGCAGCGTTGAAATGAGTTTGGGACTAGTCTACGAGCAGTACTTC.

The V call is TRBV9, the J call TRBJ1-1; D is unclear. The CDR3 is 14 residues long. With 3 bases removed from V and 4 bases from J, the gap between germline ends came to 13 bases. Germline-derived CDR1 and CDR2 are SGDLS and YYNGEE. The CDR3 is CASSADLASTEAFF. CDR3 coding DNA: TGTGCCAGCAGCGCCGACCTGGCTAGCACTGAAGCTTTCTTT. The full variable domain, in which reference TRBV9 and TRBJ1-1 provide the parts outside the CDR3, is DSGVTQTPKHLITATGQRVTLRCSPRSGDLSVYWYQQSLDQGLQFLIQYYNGEERAKGNILERFSAQQFPDLHSELNLSSLELGDSALYFCASSADLASTEAFFGQGTRLTVV.

The chain joins TRBV2 to TRBJ2-7; 10 nucleotides line up with TRBD2. CDR1 is SNHLY, CDR2 FYNNEI, per germline. The CDR3 totals 16 residues. V was clipped by 4 bases and J by 1 base; unmatched bases: 7. CDR3 sequence reads: CASSAPGTSASYEQYF. CDR3 sequence (DNA): TGTGCCAGCAGTGCGCCCGGGACTAGCGCTTCCTACGAGCAGTACTTC.

The chain couples TRBV19 to TRBJ1-5, with unresolved D. Trimming removed 3 bases at V and 7 bases at J, with 10 bases between. The CDR3 loop spans 13 amino acids. The V gene's germline CDR1 is LNHDA and CDR2 SQIVND (reference sequence). The CDR3 coding sequence is TGTGCCAGTAGTATCATGGAGGGACAGCCCCAGCATTTT. This sequence encodes CASSIMEGQPQHF. Full variable domain (outside the CDR3, taken from reference TRBV19 and TRBJ1-5): DGGITQSPKYLFRKEGQNVTLSCEQNLNHDAMYWYRQDPGQGLRLIYYSQIVNDFQKGDIAEGYSVSREKKESFPLTVTSAQKNPTAFYLCASSIMEGQPQHFGDGTRLSIL.

The chain combines TRBV5-1 with TRBJ1-5; the D gene is possibly TRBD1 (5 bases). The CDR3 length is 13 residues. CDR1 is SGHRS, CDR2 YFSETQ, per germline. V lost 0 bases to trimming and J lost 7 bases, with 8 bases between them. The CDR3 loop is CASSLEGVQPQHF. The CDR3 bases are TGCGCCAGCAGCTTGGAAGGGGTCCAGCCCCAGCATTTT.

This clone appeared a single time. The chain employs TRBV14 and TRBJ1-2; D unclear. The CDR3 sequence is 14 residues long. The germline V and J ends were trimmed by 0 bases and 4 bases, with 9 bases remaining between them. Germline V gives CDR1 SGHDN, CDR2 FVKESK. In DNA, the CDR3 is TGTGCCAGCAGCCAAGATAGAACAGCCTATGGCTACACCTTC. Translation: CASSQDRTAYGYTF.

The J gene is TRBJ1-2, the V gene TRBV2; weak D call: TRBD1 (6 bases). The V gene lost 2 bases and the J gene lost 5 bases, with 6 bases spanning the gap. Germline V gene lookup returns CDR1 SNHLY and CDR2 FYNNEI. The CDR3 is 12 amino acids. The CDR3 DNA reads TGTGCCAGCAGTGAACAGGGGTATGGCTACACCTTC. Its protein product is CASSEQGYGYTF.

For the CDR3, the DNA is TGTGCCAGCAGTTTAGTGTTGTCTGATACGCAGTATTTT. Amino acids: CASSLVLSDTQYF. The V call is TRBV12-3 or TRBV12-4, the J call TRBJ2-3; D ambiguous. The CDR3 runs 13 residues. With 1 base removed from V and 6 bases from J, the gap between germline ends came to 8 bases.

The J gene is TRBJ2-7, the V gene TRBV5-1; 7 positions agree with TRBD1. The ends lost 3 bases at V and 2 bases at J; junction bases unmatched: 8. This CDR3 has 15 amino acids. Germline V gene lookup returns CDR1 SGHRS and CDR2 YFSETQ. The CDR3 spells CASSWGTVYAYEQYF. As DNA, the CDR3 is TGCGCCAGCAGCTGGGGGACAGTCTACGCCTACGAGCAGTACTTC.

The chain links TRBV7-3 to TRBJ1-4; D may be TRBD1 (5 bases). V was trimmed by 2 bases and J by 5 bases, leaving 12 bases between them. CDR3 size: 15 residues. The germline CDR1 and CDR2 sequences are SGHTA and FQGTGA. The CDR3 DNA follows: TGTGCCAGCAGCTTAGGGGGACGGGCAAATGAAAAACTGTTTTTT. Protein sequence: CASSLGGRANEKLFF.

V is TRBV7-9 and J is TRBJ2-2, with TRBD1 matching 10 bases. Trimming removed 4 bases from V and 4 bases from J; junction bases left unmatched: 9. Per germline, CDR1 SEHNR and CDR2 FQNEAQ (reference sequence). The length of the CDR3 is 17 residues. The CDR3 DNA sequence: TGTGCCAGCAGCTCCCCAGACAGGGGGCGCGGCACCGGGGAGCTGTTTTTT. Its translation is CASSSPDRGRGTGELFF. The complete variable domain, with remaining parts taken from reference TRBV7-9 and TRBJ2-2, reads DTGVSQNPRHKITKRGQNVTFRCDPISEHNRLYWYRQTLGQGPEFLTYFQNEAQLEKSRLLSDRFSAERPKGSFSTLEIQRTEQGDSAMYLCASSSPDRGRGTGELFFGEGSRLTVL.

This chain links TRBV28 with TRBJ1-5, with D maybe TRBD1 (5 bases). Germline CDR1 is MDHEN and CDR2 is SYDVKM. The CDR3 is made up of 15 amino acids. V was trimmed by 3 bases and J by 1 base, leaving 10 bases between them. The CDR3: CASSFGRASNQPQHF. DNA for the CDR3: TGTGCCAGCAGTTTTGGCAGGGCCAGCAATCAGCCCCAGCATTTT.

The V and J genes are TRBV2 and TRBJ1-6; 7 positions agree with TRBD1. Trimming removed 1 base from V and 11 bases from J; junction bases left unmatched: 5. The CDR3 is made up of 14 amino acids. The germline V gene has CDR1 SNHLY and CDR2 FYNNEI. The CDR3 coding sequence is TGTGCCAGCAGTGAAGAGGGGGCATTACCACCCCTCCACTTT. As protein: CASSEEGALPPLHF.

The rearrangement uses TRBV28 and TRBJ2-7; a possible D gene is TRBD1 (6 bases). Trimming left V 8 bases short and J 2 bases short, with 19 bases between. The CDR3 runs 15 residues. Germline-derived CDR1 and CDR2 are MDHEN and SYDVKM. The CDR3 region is CASGPVVGTPYEQYF. The CDR3 DNA sequence: TGTGCCAGCGGCCCTGTGGTGGGGACACCCTACGAGCAGTACTTC.

The rearrangement links TRBV27 to TRBJ2-5, with 9 bases identical to TRBD2. V trimming: 0 bases; J trimming: 4 bases; junction bases outside the gene matches: 6. Germline CDR1 is MNHEY and CDR2 is SMNVEV (reference sequence). The CDR3 consists of 16 residues. The CDR3 region is CASSLSPSGVRETQYF. Here the CDR3 DNA reads TGTGCCAGCAGTTTATCGCCTAGCGGGGTAAGAGAGACCCAGTACTTC.

The chain uses TRBV30 and TRBJ2-1; 13 bases fit TRBD2. V gave up 1 base and J gave up 6 bases; unmatched junction bases: 6. The CDR3 spans 16 residues. From germline, CDR1 is GTSNPN and CDR2 SVGIG (reference sequence). This CDR3 reads CAWSGLAGGLVNEQFF. CDR3 in DNA: TGTGCCTGGAGTGGACTAGCGGGGGGACTCGTCAATGAGCAGTTCTTC.

The rearrangement joins TRBV2 to TRBJ1-1, with 10 bases fitting TRBD1. CDR1 and CDR2 (germline): SNHLY, FYNNEI. The trim removed 10 bases at V and 0 bases at J, leaving 2 bases unmatched. CDR3 size: 13 residues. The CDR3 is CANGQGVNTEAFF. The CDR3 DNA sequence: TGTGCCAACGGACAGGGGGTGAACACTGAAGCTTTCTTT.